This T cell receptor beta chain was sequenced for a study of blood T cell repertoires in COVID-19. Whole-study context: Sites across the United States, Italy and Spain contributed samples from acute and convalescent COVID-19. Sources were T cells, B-cell-depleted T cells, or PBMCs; the material itself was cDNA or gDNA.

The sample holds one count of this clone. Source study methods: Estimation of nucleated cell counts was performed using reference gene primer amplification. TCRdb's copy holds only in-frame clones and misses some; the assay was immunoSEQ multiplex PCR. V and J calls plus clone size are reproduced from that table; the DNA served to infer D and trimming. Among 200,000 to 250,000 clones listed, around 90% were seen once. This TCR was sampled from a woman aged 18-29 years who had recovered from COVID-19. Source material: peripheral blood.

DNA for the CDR3: TGTGCCAGTAGTATATGGGGGGGAGGGAGGACTGAAGCTTTCTTT. This gives the protein CASSIWGGGRTEAFF. This sequence joins TRBV19 and TRBJ1-1, with TRBD1 as a possible D gene (5 bases). In germline, CDR1 is LNHDA, CDR2 SQIVND (reference sequence). Trimming took off 2 bases at V and 5 bases at J, with 15 bases between the two ends. There are 15 residues in the CDR3.